The present TCR beta chain was sequenced within a study of blood T cell repertoires in COVID-19. Study-wide context: Samples taken during acute and convalescent COVID-19 were collected in the United States, Italy and Spain.

Authors' processing steps: Counts of nucleated cells, estimated from reference gene primer amplification, were obtained. Here immunoSEQ multiplex PCR was the method, and the copy in TCRdb shows in-frame clones only, minus some. For V, J and clone size, that table is used; D and trimming come from the DNA. The sample has some 220,000 clones, 65% to 85% seen once. The Seattle patients, enrolled during active infection, were followed longitudinally. The CDR3 is 16 amino acids. Germline loops: CDR1 SGHVS, CDR2 FNYEAQ. With 3 bases clipped from V and 6 bases from J, the junction kept 5 bases outside the gene matches.

Sequenced: peripheral blood. The TCR was taken from a woman aged 25 to 39 with COVID-19, enrolled during active disease. This chain connects TRBV7-6 to TRBJ1-4, with TRBD1 matching 12 bases. CDR3 DNA sequence: TGTGCCAGCAGCTTTACGGGGACAGGGGGCGATGAAAAACTGTTTTTT. Protein sequence: CASSFTGTGGDEKLFF. The complete variable domain, with remaining parts taken from reference TRBV7-6 and TRBJ1-4, reads GAGVSQSPRYKVTKRGQDVALRCDPISGHVSLYWYRQALGQGPEFLTYFNYEAQQDKSGLPNDRFSAERPEGSISTLTIQRTEQRDSAMYRCASSFTGTGGDEKLFFGSGTQLSVL.